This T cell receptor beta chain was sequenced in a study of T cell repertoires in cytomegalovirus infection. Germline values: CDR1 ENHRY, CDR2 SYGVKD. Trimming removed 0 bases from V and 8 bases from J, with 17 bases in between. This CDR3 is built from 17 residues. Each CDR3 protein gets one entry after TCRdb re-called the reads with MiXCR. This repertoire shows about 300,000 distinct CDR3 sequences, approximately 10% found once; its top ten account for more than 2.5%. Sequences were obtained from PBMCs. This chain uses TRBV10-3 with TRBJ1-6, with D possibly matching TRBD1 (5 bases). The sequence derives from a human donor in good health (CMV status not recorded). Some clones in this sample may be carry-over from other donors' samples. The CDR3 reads CAISESSYQGVDSPLHF. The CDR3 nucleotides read TGTGCCATCAGTGAGTCGAGCTACCAGGGAGTCGATTCACCCCTCCACTTT.